Ten or more counts support the clone carrying this TCR beta chain. Amplification of TCR beta CDR3 regions was performed using RNA transcripts as template. HTBI primers were the set used in a first-round RT-PCR of the TCR CDR3. TCRdb re-called the multiplex PCR reads with MiXCR, one entry per CDR3 protein. The sample shows 200,000 to 250,000 distinct CDR3 sequences, around 26% of them seen only once. CDR3 size: 14 residues. In germline, CDR1 is MNHNS, CDR2 SASEGT. V dropped 4 bases and J dropped 1 base, with 10 bases sitting between them. This sample was taken from a study of T cells in Graves' hyperthyroidism and ophthalmopathy.

This chain connects TRBV6-1 to TRBJ2-5; D unresolved. The sequence was collected from a woman aged 40 to 50 with Graves' ophthalmopathy. Source material: blood. CDR3 bases: TGTGCCAGCAGTGGGGGTGATTCCCAAGAGACCCAGTACTTC. This gives the protein CASSGGDSQETQYF.